This TCR beta chain was sequenced in a study of T-cell memory formation after mild COVID-19. Regarding the study as a whole: CD4+ contracting clones lay mainly in CM and EM, CD8+ ones in EMRA. Confirmation was lacking for SARS-CoV-2 specificity of second-wave clones that peaked on day 37. The appearance of some responding clones in pre-infection memory suggested that cross-reactive memory joined.

Germline-derived CDR1 and CDR2 are SQVTM and ANQGSEA. V was shortened by 8 bases and J by 7 bases, with 20 bases between the two germline ends. The length of the CDR3 is 13 residues. TCRalpha and TCRbeta libraries used 5'RACE with constant-segment primers and UMIs. TCRdb passed the 5' RACE reads through MiXCR, listing each CDR3 protein once. The sample lists 92,000 or so distinct CDR3 sequences, approximately 15% seen once, with under 45% in the top ten. Concerning this clonotype itself: The target antigen is unknown.

Sequencing was carried out using PBMCs or a T cell subset sorted from them (not recorded which). The genes are TRBV29-1 and TRBJ2-5; unclear D gene. The receptor was isolated from a man aged 18 to 30 who had mild COVID-19 (a few samples of this study predate the infection). Cell type and time point are not known. The DNA for the CDR3 is TGCAGCCCGTCCCGGCCGAAGGGTGGGACCCAGTACTTC. It specifies CSPSRPKGGTQYF.